The text below deals with one T cell receptor (beta chain). As yet, its antigen is unknown. The source of the sample is a study of tumor and adjacent non-tumor tissue in lung cancer. Across the whole study: Stage I to III disease affected about nine men and 5 women aged about 31 to 76. Samples averaged roughly 4.4 million productive TCRbeta reads each. Broader study findings: Significantly higher TCR diversity was found in tumor than normal lung. Top 100 clones took a larger repertoire share in normal lung.

Three rounds of nested PCR, following a modified ARM-PCR protocol, produced the TCRbeta library. Each CDR3 protein gets one entry after TCRdb re-called the multiplex PCR reads with MiXCR. The repertoire consists of tens of thousands of distinct CDR3 sequences, with less than 70% occurring once and the leading ten covering 15% to 20%. No cell sorting was done before RNA was extracted from the tissue. This non-tumor lung sample came from over 3 cm beyond the tumor edge. V was cut by 7 bases and J by 1 base, with 11 bases left in between. This CDR3 is built from 14 residues. The germline gives CDR1 MNHEY, CDR2 SVGAGI.

Sample: distant non-tumor lung tissue. This rearrangement joins TRBV6-5 to TRBJ2-1, with D perhaps matching TRBD1 (6 bases). The TCR sequence derives from a woman in her 40s with non-small cell lung cancer. The CDR3 is CASIPRGSYNEQFF. The DNA for the CDR3 is TGTGCCAGCATTCCCAGGGGTTCCTACAATGAGCAGTTCTTC.